The 32 T cell receptor beta chains below were found in one sample sequenced in a study of blood T cell repertoires in COVID-19. Repertoires were generated with immunoSEQ multiplex PCR, while TCRdb's copy carries only in-frame clones and drops some. The sample holds about 250,000 clones, 87% seen once. Specimen: PBMCs or T cells enriched from blood (not recorded which). The receptor source for this set is a woman aged 30 to 39 with acute COVID-19.

J is TRBJ2-7 and V is TRBV5-1, with D perhaps matching TRBD2 (6 bases). Trimming left V 0 bases short and J 1 base short, with 20 bases between. This CDR3 has 18 amino acids. CDR1 and CDR2 (germline): SGHRS, YFSETQ. CDR3 sequence: CASSLAIGGGSLSYEQYF. The CDR3 DNA is TGCGCCAGCAGCTTGGCAATAGGTGGAGGGTCTTTGTCCTACGAGCAGTACTTC.

The chain carries TRBV6-1 and TRBJ2-1, with a possible D match to TRBD2 (5 bases). From germline, CDR1 is MNHNS and CDR2 SASEGT. The CDR3 has 15 residues. V dropped 2 bases and J dropped 10 bases, with 18 bases sitting between them. For the CDR3, the DNA is TGTGCCAGCAGTGAACGTCTAGCCGGGGTGAGGGAGCAGTTCTTC. Translated, it gives CASSERLAGVREQFF.

The rearrangement links TRBV29-1 to TRBJ1-2, with a weak D call TRBD1 (6 bases). Trimming stripped 4 bases from V and 2 bases from J, with 17 bases between. The CDR3 sequence is 15 residues long. Per the germline V gene, CDR1 is SQVTM and CDR2 is ANQGSEA. CDR3 DNA sequence: TGCAGCGTTGCGTCGGCAGGGGTAATCAACTATGGCTACACCTTC. This codes for CSVASAGVINYGYTF.

This clone showed up just once. This chain links TRBV28 with TRBJ1-5, with D possibly TRBD1 on 6 matching bases. This CDR3 region has 15 residues. From germline, CDR1 is MDHEN and CDR2 SYDVKM. With 6 bases removed from V and 1 base from J, the gap between germline ends came to 13 bases. The CDR3, as DNA: TGTGCCAGCAGCATCTCGGGGACAAGCAATCAGCCCCAGCATTTT. Translating it yields CASSISGTSNQPQHF. The full variable domain, in which reference TRBV28 and TRBJ1-5 provide the parts outside the CDR3, is DVKVTQSSRYLVKRTGEKVFLECVQDMDHENMFWYRQDPGLGLRLIYFSYDVKMKEKGDIPEGYSVSREKKERFSLILESASTNQTSMYLCASSISGTSNQPQHFGDGTRLSIL.

The rearrangement joins TRBV19 to TRBJ1-1; 9 bases are shared with TRBD1. Germline-derived CDR1 and CDR2 are LNHDA and SQIVND (reference sequence). The V segment lost 6 bases and the J segment 5 bases; nucleotides outside the gene matches: 10. The CDR3 extends over 15 amino acids. Here the CDR3 DNA reads TGTGCCAGTAGAAATCCGGGACAGGGAGGGACTGAAGCTTTCTTT. Its protein is CASRNPGQGGTEAFF.

The gene calls are TRBV28 and TRBJ2-4; no clear D. V dropped 3 bases and J dropped 0 bases, with 15 bases sitting between them. CDR1 MDHEN and CDR2 SYDVKM come from the germline V gene. The CDR3 sequence is 17 residues long. CDR3 sequence: CASSFISPRIAKNIQYF. The CDR3 DNA follows: TGTGCCAGCAGTTTTATTTCCCCGAGGATAGCCAAAAACATTCAGTACTTC.

V and J are TRBV7-9 and TRBJ1-4, with TRBD1 matching over 7 bases. V shed 1 base, J shed 14 bases, and the junction held 7 bases outside the gene matches. This CDR3 contains 13 residues. Germline CDR1 reads SEHNR; CDR2 reads FQNEAQ (reference sequence). CDR3 amino acids: CASSLGNRDSLFF. The CDR3 DNA sequence: TGTGCCAGCAGCTTAGGGAACCGGGACAGTCTGTTTTTT. Filled out from reference TRBV7-9 and TRBJ1-4, the complete variable domain reads DTGVSQNPRHKITKRGQNVTFRCDPISEHNRLYWYRQTLGQGPEFLTYFQNEAQLEKSRLLSDRFSAERPKGSFSTLEIQRTEQGDSAMYLCASSLGNRDSLFFGSGTQLSVL.

The chain couples TRBV30 to TRBJ1-1; D may be TRBD1 (5 bases). V shed 4 bases and J shed 3 bases, with 21 bases lying between them. This CDR3 is 16 amino acids long. Per the germline V gene, CDR1 is GTSNPN and CDR2 is SVGIG (reference sequence). The CDR3 here is CAWTGGLTGGYTEAFF. Here the CDR3 DNA reads TGTGCCTGGACAGGAGGTCTTACCGGGGGGTACACTGAAGCTTTCTTT.

This chain connects TRBV25-1 to TRBJ1-2, with TRBD1 as a possible D gene (6 bases). V was cut by 10 bases and J by 6 bases, with 18 bases left in between. Germline values: CDR1 MGHDK, CDR2 SYGVNS. The CDR3 has 13 residues. The CDR3 DNA reads TGTGCCATACAAGGGGGAAGTACGCATGGCTACACCTTC. This gives the protein CAIQGGSTHGYTF.

The genes are TRBV12-3 or TRBV12-4 and TRBJ2-3, with D possibly matching TRBD2 (5 bases). This CDR3 has 13 residues. Trimming removed 1 base at V and 11 bases at J, with 13 bases between. CDR3 nucleotides: TGTGCCAGCAGTTTAGGCCCTGGGAGAGGGCAGTATTTT. Translating gives CASSLGPGRGQYF.

V usage is TRBV29-1 and J usage is TRBJ1-2; TRBD1 might be the D (5 bases). Germline CDR1 reads SQVTM; CDR2 reads ANQGSEA. The CDR3 length is 15 residues. Trimming removed 7 bases at V and 1 base at J, with 19 bases between. The CDR3 spells CSGSLGGSGNYGYTF. The CDR3 DNA is TGCAGCGGTTCCCTCGGGGGTTCCGGTAACTATGGCTACACCTTC.

The chain has TRBV5-1 and TRBJ1-1; 7 positions match TRBD1. Trimming at V came to 3 bases and at J to 2 bases, leaving 1 base not matched to a gene. The germline CDR1 and CDR2 sequences are SGHRS and YFSETQ. This CDR3 spans 13 amino acids. DNA of the CDR3: TGCGCCAGCAGCTGGGACAGAAACACTGAAGCTTTCTTT. This sequence encodes CASSWDRNTEAFF.

The CDR3 reads CSVERTSGSGGEQFF. CDR3 in DNA: TGCAGCGTCGAAAGGACTAGCGGGAGCGGGGGTGAGCAGTTCTTC. The J gene is TRBJ2-1, the V gene TRBV29-1; 13 bases match TRBD2. V was clipped by 6 bases and J by 9 bases; unmatched bases: 11. The CDR3 totals 15 residues. Germline lookup yields CDR1 SQVTM and CDR2 ANQGSEA.

J is TRBJ1-1 and V is TRBV9; D unresolved. Trimming cost V 4 bases and J 2 bases, with 21 bases left between them. In germline, CDR1 is SGDLS, CDR2 YYNGEE. This CDR3 has 17 residues. This CDR3 is CASSPGSGRPPNTEAFF. DNA for the CDR3: TGTGCCAGCAGCCCGGGTAGCGGCAGACCCCCAAACACTGAAGCTTTCTTT.

V is TRBV7-6 and J is TRBJ1-5; TRBD1 aligns across 8 bases. CDR1 and CDR2 (germline): SGHVS, FNYEAQ. The CDR3 runs 14 residues. Trimming at V came to 8 bases and at J to 0 bases, leaving 3 bases not matched to a gene. The CDR3 region is CASGQGGSNQPQHF. CDR3 bases: TGTGCCAGCGGACAGGGCGGTAGCAATCAGCCCCAGCATTTT.

The chain couples TRBV2 to TRBJ1-1; the D gene is possibly TRBD1 (5 bases). Germline CDR1 SNHLY, CDR2 FYNNEI. V was trimmed by 5 bases and J by 4 bases, leaving 14 bases between them. This CDR3 is built from 14 residues. Here the CDR3 reads CASSTSGGITEAFF. The DNA for the CDR3 is TGTGCCAGCAGTACATCCGGGGGGATCACTGAAGCTTTCTTT.

The chain recombines TRBV7-9 with TRBJ2-2, with 13 bases lining up with TRBD2. CDR1 SEHNR and CDR2 FQNEAQ come from the germline V gene (reference sequence). This CDR3 comprises 19 residues. V lost 1 base, J lost 3 bases, and 8 bases stayed unmatched. The CDR3 DNA reads as TGTGCCAGCAGCTTAGAGGGAGGACTAGCGGGAGAGGACACCGGGGAGCTGTTTTTT. The encoded protein is CASSLEGGLAGEDTGELFF.

V gene TRBV2 combines with J gene TRBJ2-3; D ambiguous. CDR1 is SNHLY and CDR2 is FYNNEI in the germline V gene. The CDR3 runs 13 residues. V lost 3 bases to trimming and J lost 10 bases, with 14 bases between them. The CDR3 spells CASSDLTSLAQYF. Written as DNA, the CDR3 is TGTGCCAGCAGTGACCTGACTTCGTTAGCGCAGTATTTT.

This clone was observed a handful of times. The genes are TRBV5-1 and TRBJ1-1; 8 bases fit TRBD1. Trimming cost V 5 bases and J 3 bases; bases outside gene matches: 9. CDR1 and CDR2 (germline): SGHRS, YFSETQ. The CDR3 is 15 residues long. CDR3 protein: CASSPYRGVDTEAFF. CDR3 in DNA: TGCGCCAGCAGTCCATACAGGGGGGTCGACACTGAAGCTTTCTTT.

V is TRBV5-1 and J is TRBJ1-1; TRBD1 might be the D (5 bases). This CDR3 contains 13 residues. Per germline, CDR1 SGHRS and CDR2 YFSETQ. With 5 bases removed from V and 4 bases from J, the gap between germline ends came to 12 bases. CDR3 nucleotide sequence: TGCGCCAGCAGGGGCGCGGGGGGCACTGAAGCTTTCTTT. It codes for CASRGAGGTEAFF.

This chain uses TRBV27 with TRBJ2-3, with 9 nucleotides matching TRBD1. J was trimmed by 2 bases and V by 4 bases; bases with no gene match: 7. Germline loops: CDR1 MNHEY, CDR2 SMNVEV (reference sequence). This CDR3 contains 16 residues. The CDR3 coding sequence is TGTGCCAGCAGTTCCGGGACAGGGCGTTTCACAGATACGCAGTATTTT. This codes for CASSSGTGRFTDTQYF.

V gene TRBV6-5 combines with J gene TRBJ2-1; TRBD2 aligns across 10 bases. This CDR3 contains 15 residues. Germline lookup yields CDR1 MNHEY and CDR2 SVGAGI. J gave up 2 bases and V 7 bases, and 5 bases lay outside the gene matches. CDR3 nucleotides: TGTGCCAGCAAACTTAGCGGGGGGACCTACAATGAGCAGTTCTTC. Translating it yields CASKLSGGTYNEQFF.

V usage is TRBV4-1 and J usage is TRBJ1-5; no definite D call. Deletions cut 1 base from V and 3 bases from J, with 4 bases between. CDR1 and CDR2 from the germline V gene are MGHRA and YSYEKL. The CDR3 extends over 13 amino acids. The CDR3 bases are TGCGCCAGCAGCCAAGTAGACAATCAGCCCCAGCATTTT. Translated, it gives CASSQVDNQPQHF.

This clone was picked up a small number of times. The chain recombines TRBV4-1 with TRBJ1-1; TRBD1 agrees at 8 bases. Germline V gene data show CDR1 as MGHRA and CDR2 as YSYEKL. The junction had 3 bases not matched to a gene; V was cut back by 0 bases and J by 0 bases. There are 16 residues in the CDR3. The CDR3 bases are TGCGCCAGCAGCCAAGAGGTGGGACAGGTGAACACTGAAGCTTTCTTT. Translated, it gives CASSQEVGQVNTEAFF.

This chain joins TRBV9 and TRBJ2-3; 7 nucleotides agree with TRBD2. CDR3 length: 16 amino acids. The germline gives CDR1 SGDLS, CDR2 YYNGEE. The V segment lost 0 bases and the J segment 4 bases; nucleotides outside the gene matches: 8. CDR3: CASSVDYAGRADTQYF. The CDR3 nucleotides are TGTGCCAGCAGCGTAGATTATGCGGGGAGGGCAGATACGCAGTATTTT.

The CDR3, as DNA: TGCAGCGTTGAACAGGGTGGCACCGGGGAGCTGTTTTTT. Protein sequence: CSVEQGGTGELFF. The chain couples TRBV29-1 to TRBJ2-2, with a possible D match to TRBD1 (5 bases). V was trimmed by 2 bases and J by 4 bases, leaving 8 bases between them. This CDR3 has 13 amino acids. Germline V gene data show CDR1 as SQVTM and CDR2 as ANQGSEA.

The V gene is TRBV3-1 (or the pseudogene TRBV3-2), the J gene TRBJ1-1; D is ambiguous. This CDR3 has 13 amino acids. The V gene lost 0 bases and the J gene lost 7 bases, with 9 bases spanning the gap. From germline, CDR1 is LGHDT and CDR2 YNNKEL (reference sequence). The CDR3 region has the DNA TGTGCCAGCAGCCAAGAGCGAGGTAGTGAAGCTTTCTTT. It yields the protein CASSQERGSEAFF.

The rearrangement links TRBV28 to TRBJ1-1; D may be TRBD1 (6 bases). Trimming took off 6 bases at V and 4 bases at J, with 18 bases between the two ends. The CDR3 is 15 amino acids. In germline, CDR1 is MDHEN, CDR2 SYDVKM. The CDR3 DNA sequence: TGTGCCAGCAGCCCTAATCAGGGGAGAAGCACTGAAGCTTTCTTT. It translates to CASSPNQGRSTEAFF.

The V call is TRBV2, the J call TRBJ1-6, with 7 bases that match TRBD1. V gave up 6 bases and J gave up 5 bases; unmatched junction bases: 10. This CDR3 has 16 residues. Germline CDR1 and CDR2: SNHLY and FYNNEI. CDR3: CASSPRQGLDNSPLHF. CDR3 DNA: TGTGCCAGCAGCCCCAGACAGGGCCTAGATAATTCACCCCTCCACTTT.

The chain joins TRBV15 to TRBJ1-5, with TRBD1 matching 7 bases. This CDR3 has 15 amino acids. The V gene end was trimmed by 2 bases and the J gene end by 2 bases; junction bases not matched to a gene: 3. Germline CDR1 LNHNV, CDR2 YYDKDF (reference sequence). The CDR3 region is CATSRLGTGNQPQHF. CDR3 bases: TGTGCCACCAGCAGACTAGGGACAGGCAATCAGCCCCAGCATTTT.

The V and J genes are TRBV7-8 and TRBJ2-3; the match to TRBD2 covers 7 bases. Trimming removed 1 base from V and 6 bases from J; junction bases left unmatched: 1. Per germline, CDR1 SGHVS and CDR2 FQNEAQ. The CDR3 has 13 residues. In DNA, the CDR3 is TGTGCCAGCAGCTTAGTGCGGGGGGATACGCAGTATTTT. Encoded protein: CASSLVRGDTQYF. The whole variable domain, filled in from reference TRBV7-8 and TRBJ2-3, reads GAGVSQSPRYKVAKRGQDVALRCDPISGHVSLFWYQQALGQGPEFLTYFQNEAQLDKSGLPSDRFFAERPEGSVSTLKIQRTQQEDSAVYLCASSLVRGDTQYFGPGTRLTVL.

With respect to this clone: Because the CDR3's place on the DNA is in doubt, the DNA is left out and the CDR3 is given as listed by TCRdb. The chain couples TRBV28 to TRBJ2-7; TRBD1, the D gene given by the table, was not confirmed from the DNA. The V gene's germline CDR1 is MDHEN and CDR2 SYDVKM. The CDR3 is 15 amino acids in total, end residues counted. CDR3 amino acids: CASSSSDRRWSEQYF.